One and the same sample provided the 7 T cell receptor beta chains below, sequenced in a study of tumor and adjacent non-tumor tissue in lung cancer. The library came from three nested PCR rounds adapted from ARM-PCR protocols. Each CDR3 protein gets one entry after TCRdb re-called the multiplex PCR reads with MiXCR. The sample has over 85,000 distinct CDR3 sequences; approximately 84% are singletons. No cell sorting was done before RNA was extracted from the tissue. Sequenced input: lung tumor tissue. The receptors shown here come from a man between 65 and 85 years old with non-small cell lung cancer.

Note on this clonotype: One junction end disagrees with the germline gene, perhaps due to a read error. The genes are TRBV29-1 and TRBJ2-3; TRBD1 is a possible D gene (5 bases). Germline values: CDR1 SQVTM, CDR2 ANQGSEA. The CDR3 sequence is 12 residues long. CDR3 in amino acids: CSTKGPLDTHYF. CDR3 nucleotides: TGCAGCACCAAGGGGCCTTTGGATACGCACTATTTT.

By its share, this clonotype is large. The rearrangement uses TRBV11-2 and TRBJ2-3; D remains ambiguous. This CDR3 is built from 13 residues. The V end was cut by 10 bases, the J end by 0 bases, with 11 bases between. CDR1 SGHAT and CDR2 FQNNGV come from the germline V gene. CDR3 nucleotide sequence: TGTGCCACGTCTGGTCGGAGCACAGATACGCAGTATTTT. Amino acid sequence: CATSGRSTDTQYF.

Note on this clonotype: One end of the junction fails to match germline, which may point to a read error. The chain combines TRBV29-1 with TRBJ2-5; possibly TRBD1 for D (5 bases). The CDR3 covers 13 residues. CDR1 and CDR2 (germline): SQVTM, ANQGSEA. The CDR3 loop reads CSVAYRFQETHCF. The CDR3 nucleotides are TGCAGCGTGGCCTACAGGTTCCAAGAGACCCATTGCTTC.

As for this clonotype: The junction departs from the called germline gene at one end, perhaps through a read error. The chain joins TRBV20-1 to TRBJ2-7; possible D gene TRBD1, 7 bases. The germline gives CDR1 DFQATT, CDR2 SNEGSKA (reference sequence). The CDR3 covers 14 residues. This CDR3 reads CSTSSPGQNYEQYF. In nucleotides, the CDR3 is TGCAGTACTAGCTCTCCGGGACAGAACTACGAGCAGTACTTC.

The chain employs TRBV27 and TRBJ2-7; the match to TRBD2 covers 7 bases. Trimming removed 9 bases from V and 4 bases from J; junction bases left unmatched: 15. CDR3 size: 15 residues. Germline assignment: CDR1 MNHEY and CDR2 SMNVEV (reference sequence). The CDR3 DNA reads as TGTGCCAGAAGAGTATATGCGGGAGCAACATACGAGCAGTACTTC. Translated: CARRVYAGATYEQYF.

This clonotype was seen repeatedly, ten times or more. The rearrangement joins TRBV5-4 to TRBJ2-1, with 8 bases that match TRBD2. Germline CDR1 and CDR2: SGHNT and YYREEE (reference sequence). The V segment lost 6 bases and the J segment 4 bases; nucleotides outside the gene matches: 12. This CDR3 is 16 amino acids long. Here the CDR3 reads CASTPGRGGQYNEQFF. The CDR3 bases are TGTGCCAGCACCCCCGGTCGGGGGGGGCAGTACAATGAGCAGTTCTTC.

About this clonotype: A read error may account for a junction end that differs from germline. This rearrangement joins TRBV24-1 to TRBJ2-5; weak D call: TRBD1 (5 bases). CDR3 length equals 15 residues. CDR1 and CDR2 from the germline V gene are KGHDR and SFDVKD. Here the CDR3 DNA reads TGTGCCATCAGTGAGCCGGTAGGGGTTCAAGAGACCCAGTACTTC. Amino acids: CAISEPVGVQETQYF.